These 5 T cell receptor beta chains came from one sample sequenced in a study of control samples from healthy donors and cancer patients. The protocol was immunoSEQ multiplex PCR, while the TCRdb copy is restricted to in-frame clones and leaves out a portion. The sample includes more than 110,000 clones, around 90% seen only once; the top ten take 10% to 12%. The source material was blood. Receptors were obtained from a man in his thirties or forties in good health.

The V and J genes are TRBV6-5 and TRBJ1-2, with TRBD1 matching over 9 bases. The germline V gene encodes CDR1 MNHEY and CDR2 SVGAGI. The J segment lost 6 bases and the V segment lost 6 bases, leaving 5 bases of the junction unmatched. The CDR3 is 13 amino acids. The CDR3 DNA reads as TGTGCCAGCAGGGGACAGGGACAGGATGGCTACACCTTC. This sequence encodes CASRGQGQDGYTF.

The J gene is TRBJ1-2, the V gene TRBV15, with D hard to call. V was trimmed by 0 bases and J by 4 bases, leaving 15 bases between them. The CDR3 is made up of 16 amino acids. Germline CDR1 LNHNV, CDR2 YYDKDF (reference sequence). Here the CDR3 DNA reads TGTGCCACCAGCAGAGATTTTAGGGTTGCCGGCTATGGCTACACCTTC. This gives the protein CATSRDFRVAGYGYTF.

V is TRBV7-8 and J is TRBJ1-5, with D possibly matching TRBD1 (5 bases). The germline V and J ends were trimmed by 3 bases and 4 bases, with 10 bases remaining between them. Germline V gene sequence: CDR1 SGHVS, CDR2 FQNEAQ. CDR3 length: 14 residues. DNA for the CDR3: TGTGCCAGCAGCTTCGGCAGGGATAATCAGCCCCAGCATTTT. This encodes CASSFGRDNQPQHF.

The V call is TRBV28, the J call TRBJ2-1; 7 nucleotides line up with TRBD2. This CDR3 comprises 14 residues. Unmatched junction bases numbered 9, after V lost 10 bases and J lost 3 bases. Germline assignment: CDR1 MDHEN and CDR2 SYDVKM. The CDR3 DNA follows: TGTGCCACTCTGAATTGGGGGGGCTACAATGAGCAGTTCTTC. It translates to CATLNWGGYNEQFF.

V gene TRBV28 combines with J gene TRBJ1-3, with D possibly TRBD1 on 5 matching bases. V dropped 4 bases and J dropped 2 bases, with 12 bases sitting between them. Germline V gene data show CDR1 as MDHEN and CDR2 as SYDVKM. The CDR3 spans 15 residues. CDR3: CASSSRTPPGNTIYF. CDR3 coding DNA: TGTGCCAGCAGTTCCAGGACACCTCCTGGAAACACCATATATTTT.